Listed below are T cell receptor beta chains from one sample, sequenced in a study of siplizumab effects on memory and regulatory T cells. Generated by immunoSEQ multiplex PCR, the TCRdb table keeps only in-frame clones and is missing some. The top ten hold 1% to 1.5% of the sample, which has about 110,000 clones, over 85% seen once. Sequencing was carried out using CD4+ T cells sorted from blood. These receptor sequences come from a human donor in good health. The CDR3 runs from the conserved cysteine through the conserved F or W.

j_call: TRBJ2-1; cdr3_length: 15; v_call: TRBV6-1; cdr3_aa: CASFASWDSYNEQFF
j_call: TRBJ1-1; cdr3_length: 11; v_call: TRBV29-1; cdr3_aa: CSASMRPEAFF
j_call: TRBJ1-1; cdr3_length: 13; v_call: TRBV6-5; cdr3_aa: CASSYGGYTEAFF
j_call: TRBJ1-2; cdr3_length: 13; v_call: TRBV7-8; cdr3_aa: CASSPGGLYGYTF
j_call: TRBJ1-2; cdr3_length: 15; v_call: TRBV18; cdr3_aa: CASSPRDLPQYGYTF
j_call: TRBJ2-7; cdr3_length: 13; v_call: TRBV29-1; cdr3_aa: CSVKGTLTYEQYF
j_call: TRBJ2-5; cdr3_length: 13; v_call: TRBV6-5; cdr3_aa: CASRGTGRETQYF
j_call: TRBJ2-2; cdr3_length: 14; v_call: TRBV7-2; cdr3_aa: CASRGELNTGELFF
j_call: TRBJ2-6; cdr3_length: 16; v_call: TRBV29-1; cdr3_aa: CSVEDQGSSGANVLTF
j_call: TRBJ2-5; cdr3_length: 17; v_call: TRBV4-1; cdr3_aa: CASSRTEAFQDQETQYF
j_call: TRBJ2-1; cdr3_length: 16; v_call: TRBV9; cdr3_aa: CASSVEYKSSYNEQFF
j_call: TRBJ1-5; cdr3_length: 14; v_call: TRBV5-4; cdr3_aa: CASSLEPRVEPQHF
j_call: TRBJ2-4; cdr3_length: 15; v_call: TRBV30; cdr3_aa: CAWSVGARTKNIQYF
j_call: TRBJ2-5; cdr3_length: 14; v_call: TRBV27; cdr3_aa: CASSFGAEQETQYF
j_call: TRBJ1-1; cdr3_length: 11; v_call: TRBV6-5; cdr3_aa: CASIRVTEAFF
j_call: TRBJ1-1; cdr3_length: 15; v_call: TRBV18; cdr3_aa: CASSLTQGANTEAFF
j_call: TRBJ1-1; cdr3_length: 15; v_call: TRBV19; cdr3_aa: CASRSDRGMNTEAFF
j_call: TRBJ2-1; cdr3_length: 16; v_call: TRBV5-1; cdr3_aa: CASSPHTLGEYNEQFF
j_call: TRBJ2-2; cdr3_length: 15; v_call: TRBV4-2; cdr3_aa: CASSQAGGPPGELFF
j_call: TRBJ1-2; cdr3_length: 9; v_call: TRBV20-1; cdr3_aa: CSARDGYTF
j_call: TRBJ2-2; cdr3_length: 15; v_call: TRBV6-6; cdr3_aa: CASRRGSRNTGGLFF
j_call: TRBJ2-3; cdr3_length: 18; v_call: TRBV10-3; cdr3_aa: CAISESGVGSSSTDTQYF
j_call: TRBJ2-1; cdr3_length: 17; v_call: TRBV4-1; cdr3_aa: CASSQGFGVTNGGEQFF
j_call: TRBJ1-1; cdr3_length: 14; v_call: TRBV5-3; cdr3_aa: CASSPFDRDAEAFF
j_call: TRBJ1-2; cdr3_length: 12; v_call: TRBV15; cdr3_aa: CATSRGDYGYTF
j_call: TRBJ1-2; cdr3_length: 12; v_call: TRBV18; cdr3_aa: CASSPPNRGYTF
j_call: TRBJ2-7; cdr3_length: 14; v_call: TRBV6-5; cdr3_aa: CASRRDRGLDEQYF
j_call: TRBJ2-1; cdr3_length: 20; v_call: TRBV29-1; cdr3_aa: CSAVPGIRTHPVSSYNEQFF
j_call: TRBJ2-2; cdr3_length: 14; v_call: TRBV7-7; cdr3_aa: CASSSDRATGELFF
j_call: TRBJ2-7; cdr3_length: 14; v_call: TRBV27; cdr3_aa: CASSFSGGIYEQYF
j_call: TRBJ1-3; cdr3_length: 14; v_call: TRBV11-2; cdr3_aa: CASSLDLSGNTIYF
j_call: TRBJ1-2; cdr3_length: 13; v_call: TRBV5-1; cdr3_aa: CASSLVQGGGYTF
j_call: TRBJ1-1; cdr3_length: 13; v_call: TRBV6-6; cdr3_aa: CASRRLYATEAFF
j_call: TRBJ2-7; cdr3_length: 15; v_call: TRBV6-5; cdr3_aa: CASSYSGPPGHEQYF
j_call: TRBJ1-3; cdr3_length: 14; v_call: TRBV2; cdr3_aa: CASSGGLSGNTIYF
j_call: TRBJ2-5; cdr3_length: 13; v_call: TRBV18; cdr3_aa: CASSPRQQETQYF
j_call: TRBJ1-2; cdr3_length: 13; v_call: TRBV5-1; cdr3_aa: CASSFQGGYGYTF
j_call: TRBJ2-1; cdr3_length: 15; v_call: TRBV11-3; cdr3_aa: CASSLDRGAYNEQFF
j_call: TRBJ1-6; cdr3_length: 15; v_call: TRBV25-1; cdr3_aa: CASSAYRLGDSPLHF
j_call: TRBJ2-7; cdr3_length: 15; v_call: TRBV9; cdr3_aa: CASSIGLATTYEQYF